Shown below are 20 T cell receptor beta chains from a single sample sequenced in a study of memory CD4+ T cells and cytomegalovirus serostatus. Here immunoSEQ multiplex PCR was the method, and the copy in TCRdb shows in-frame clones only, minus some. The sample contains about 44,000 clones, just over 75% of which appear only once. Single viable CD3+CD4+CD8-CD45RO+ cells were sorted as the memory CD4+ T cells. Sequenced: memory CD4+ T cells from blood. These receptors were obtained from an adult in good health and CMV-seronegative.

CDR3 residues: CASSPLDHEQYF. Written as DNA, the CDR3 is TGTGCCAGCAGCCCACTTGATCACGAGCAGTACTTC. The gene calls are TRBV7-9 and TRBJ2-7; D unclear. Trimming removed 5 bases at V and 5 bases at J, with 10 bases between. CDR3 length: 12 residues. CDR1 and CDR2 from the germline V gene are SEHNR and FQNEAQ (reference sequence).

V gene TRBV19 combines with J gene TRBJ2-5, with D unresolved. CDR3 length: 13 residues. The germline V gene encodes CDR1 LNHDA and CDR2 SQIVND (reference sequence). Trimming stripped 7 bases from V and 2 bases from J, with 11 bases between. CDR3 bases: TGTGCCAGTAAAAGTGGCACTCAAGAGACCCAGTACTTC. It codes for CASKSGTQETQYF.

This clone was seen only once. The chain has TRBV27 and TRBJ1-1; D remains ambiguous. The CDR3 extends over 16 amino acids. The germline gives CDR1 MNHEY, CDR2 SMNVEV (reference sequence). With 0 bases removed from V and 0 bases from J, the gap between germline ends came to 11 bases. The CDR3 nucleotides are TGTGCCAGCAGTTTATCGGCCTGGAACATGAACACTGAAGCTTTCTTT. This sequence encodes CASSLSAWNMNTEAFF.

The chain couples TRBV11-2 to TRBJ2-5, with 7 positions matching TRBD2. CDR1 and CDR2 (germline): SGHAT, FQNNGV. The CDR3 contains 15 residues. J lost 4 bases, V lost 6 bases, and 11 bases had no gene match. The CDR3 spells CASSTGGAGLETQYF. The CDR3 bases are TGTGCCAGCAGTACGGGTGGAGCGGGGCTAGAGACCCAGTACTTC.

This chain joins TRBV5-6 and TRBJ2-6, with unresolved D. Trimming took off 2 bases at V and 4 bases at J, with 16 bases between the two ends. Germline CDR1 SGHDT, CDR2 YYEEEE. The CDR3 is 17 residues long. CDR3 bases: TGTGCCAGCAGCTTTCCGGGCCCCGCGGCGGGGGCCAACGTCCTGACTTTC. This encodes CASSFPGPAAGANVLTF.

This clone has more than one count but fewer than ten. The V gene is TRBV19, the J gene TRBJ2-7; D possibly corresponds to TRBD1 (6 bases). Germline V gene lookup returns CDR1 LNHDA and CDR2 SQIVND (reference sequence). The length of the CDR3 is 16 residues. DNA for the CDR3: TGTGCACACTCCCGGGACACTAGTACCAATTCCTACGAGCAGTACTTC. It encodes CAHSRDTSTNSYEQYF.

The chain uses TRBV30 and TRBJ1-6; D not certain. Germline CDR1 GTSNPN, CDR2 SVGIG (reference sequence). The CDR3 contains 12 residues. V was cut by 2 bases and J by 10 bases, with 9 bases left in between. The CDR3 region is CAWSPTKSPLHF. DNA of the CDR3: TGTGCCTGGAGTCCAACGAAATCACCCCTCCACTTT.

V is TRBV5-4 and J is TRBJ2-6; 10 nucleotides align to TRBD1. The V and J ends lost 3 bases and 2 bases, in that order; junction bases with no gene match: 8. Germline loops: CDR1 SGHNT, CDR2 YYREEE (reference sequence). The CDR3 is 18 residues long. The DNA for the CDR3 is TGTGCCAGCAGCTCAGCGAGGGACAGGGGTGCTGGGGCCAACGTCCTGACTTTC. Amino acid sequence: CASSSARDRGAGANVLTF.

This chain joins TRBV30 and TRBJ2-7; D is unresolved. This CDR3 contains 12 residues. V was clipped by 2 bases and J by 3 bases, with 8 bases between them. Germline CDR1 and CDR2: GTSNPN and SVGIG (reference sequence). The CDR3 spells CAWSSGSYEQYF. The CDR3 DNA follows: TGTGCCTGGAGTTCAGGCAGCTACGAGCAGTACTTC.

This clone turned up a few times. The V and J genes are TRBV15 and TRBJ2-3, with 9 bases lining up with TRBD2. V dropped 3 bases and J dropped 5; count of bases not matched to a gene: 9. The CDR3 is 16 amino acids. Germline CDR1 reads LNHNV; CDR2 reads YYDKDF (reference sequence). As DNA, the CDR3 is TGTGCCACCAGCAGGGCGCGCGGGGGGGCACAAGATACGCAGTATTTT. It specifies CATSRARGGAQDTQYF.

This chain joins TRBV6-1 and TRBJ1-2; tentatively, D is TRBD1 (5 bases). V lost 0 bases, J lost 4 bases, and 12 bases lay in between. Germline V gene sequence: CDR1 MNHNS, CDR2 SASEGT. CDR3 size: 15 residues. CDR3 amino acids: CASSEAMQGGYGYTF. In DNA form, the CDR3 reads TGTGCCAGCAGTGAAGCAATGCAGGGTGGCTATGGCTACACCTTC.

The chain couples TRBV28 to TRBJ1-5; a possible D gene is TRBD1 (5 bases). Germline CDR1 MDHEN, CDR2 SYDVKM. The CDR3 length is 12 residues. The CDR3 coding sequence is TGTTCAACCCGGCAAGGGGTGAGGGCCCAGCATTTT. It encodes CSTRQGVRAQHF.

This rearrangement joins TRBV4-1 to TRBJ1-3; D is possibly TRBD1 (5 bases). Germline CDR1 reads MGHRA; CDR2 reads YSYEKL. The V end lost 4 bases, the J end lost 2 bases, and 15 bases lay between the germline ends. This CDR3 has 16 residues. The CDR3, as DNA: TGCGCCAGCAGCCCAGGAGATGGGGGGACTGGAAACACCATATATTTT. It specifies CASSPGDGGTGNTIYF.

V is TRBV10-3 and J is TRBJ1-2, with TRBD1 matching 10 bases. V dropped 6 bases and J dropped 2; count of bases not matched to a gene: 12. The CDR3 has 17 residues. Germline CDR1 and CDR2: ENHRY and SYGVKD. The CDR3 DNA sequence: TGTGCCATCAGAACTGAAAAAAGGACAGGGGGGAACTATGGCTACACCTTC. Its protein is CAIRTEKRTGGNYGYTF.

The table lists this clone with a few counts. The CDR3 loop is CASSLGGQIFGYTF. In nucleotides, the CDR3 is TGTGCCAGCAGCTTAGGGGGACAGATCTTCGGCTACACCTTC. The J gene is TRBJ1-2, the V gene TRBV7-8; 7 bases match TRBD1. CDR3 size: 14 residues. Germline lookup yields CDR1 SGHVS and CDR2 FQNEAQ. V shed 1 base, J shed 8 bases, and the junction held 7 bases outside the gene matches.

The rearrangement uses TRBV5-4 and TRBJ2-1, with D perhaps matching TRBD2 (6 bases). V was trimmed by 0 bases and J by 7 bases, leaving 14 bases between them. The CDR3 runs to 15 residues. Germline lookup yields CDR1 SGHNT and CDR2 YYREEE (reference sequence). Written as DNA, the CDR3 is TGTGCCAGCAGCTTGGCGGGGGAGGCAATGAATGAGCAGTTCTTC. Residues: CASSLAGEAMNEQFF.

The chain has TRBV27 and TRBJ2-3; TRBD2 matches 7 bases. The CDR3 is 15 residues long. The germline V gene encodes CDR1 MNHEY and CDR2 SMNVEV (reference sequence). The V gene end was trimmed by 5 bases and the J gene end by 3 bases; junction bases not matched to a gene: 8. The CDR3 region has the DNA TGTGCCAGCAGTCTACAACCGGGGGGAACAGATACGCAGTATTTT. Protein sequence: CASSLQPGGTDTQYF.

The J gene is TRBJ2-7, the V gene TRBV19, with a tentative D call TRBD2 (6 bases). Germline V gene data show CDR1 as LNHDA and CDR2 as SQIVND (reference sequence). The V end was cut by 5 bases, the J end by 4 bases, with 15 bases between. The CDR3 sequence is 14 residues long. The CDR3 sequence is CASSSGLLGYEQYF. The CDR3 coding sequence is TGTGCCAGTAGTTCGGGACTGCTGGGGTACGAGCAGTACTTC.

The sample holds a few counts of this clone. This sequence joins TRBV5-1 and TRBJ2-3; tentative D call: TRBD1 (5 bases). The V end lost 0 bases, the J end lost 2 bases, and 10 bases lay between the germline ends. The CDR3 spans 15 residues. Germline values: CDR1 SGHRS, CDR2 YFSETQ. The CDR3 spells CASSLEGPDTDTQYF. CDR3 in DNA: TGCGCCAGCAGCTTGGAGGGGCCGGACACAGATACGCAGTATTTT.

The chain joins TRBV19 to TRBJ2-2, with D perhaps TRBD1 (5 bases). CDR3 length: 14 residues. Deletions cut 3 bases from V and 8 bases from J, with 13 bases between. The V gene's germline CDR1 is LNHDA and CDR2 SQIVND (reference sequence). The CDR3 reads CASSIRTPGGELFF. CDR3 sequence (DNA): TGTGCCAGTAGTATCCGGACACCCGGTGGGGAGCTGTTTTTT.